The following is a T cell receptor (beta chain) sequence with its context. The antigen is undetermined. Clones were sequenced by immunoSEQ multiplex PCR, and TCRdb holds only the in-frame ones, with some missing. The sample yields just over 65,000 clones, roughly 80% seen once. These data are taken from a study of a mutant IDH1 vaccine in newly diagnosed glioma. Broader study findings: Among patients, nearly 95% showed immune responses induced by the vaccine.

The time point: week 35, safety follow-up. Doses comprised 300 ug of mutant IDH1 20-mer peptide each, plus topical imiquimod. Newly diagnosed WHO grade 3 or 4 IDH1-mutant, ATRX-lost astrocytomas were identified in the donors. In germline, CDR1 is SGHNT, CDR2 YYREEE (reference sequence). This CDR3 has 11 residues. Trimming took 4 bases from V and 8 from J, leaving 9 bases between them. This specimen was PBMCs, taken from a glioma patient whose treatment included an IDH1 peptide vaccine. The chain combines TRBV5-4 with TRBJ1-1; the D gene is possibly TRBD1 (5 bases). This receptor was obtained from a man between 18 and 29 years old with glioma. CDR3 coding DNA: TGTGCCAGCAGCGGGGGATTAGAAGCTTTCTTT. Amino acid sequence: CASSGGLEAFF.